The T cell receptor beta chain under discussion was sequenced for a study of a mutant IDH1 vaccine in newly diagnosed glioma. On the study more broadly: Treated patients had a mean age of about 40 years and a sex split that was around 62% male and about 40% female. Radiotherapy, temozolomide, or both had been given previously, and both were given to most.

The time point: baseline, week 1 (first vaccination visit). Stated treatment: pre-vaccination baseline after standard-of-care therapy. There were new WHO grade 3 or 4 astrocytomas in the donors, and these were IDH1-mutant and ATRX-lost. Clones were sequenced by immunoSEQ multiplex PCR, and TCRdb holds only the in-frame ones, with some missing. The sample includes tens of thousands of clones, under 90% of them seen just once. A word on this clone: What it binds is unknown.

The study, taken as a whole, reports: In 90% to 95% of patients, immune responses induced by the vaccine occurred.

Germline lookup yields CDR1 SGHRS and CDR2 YFSETQ. J gave up 0 bases and V 5 bases, and 4 bases lay outside the gene matches. The CDR3 consists of 15 residues. Sequences were derived from PBMCs, sampled from a glioma patient treated with radiotherapy, temozolomide or both. The sequence derives from a woman aged 50 to 65 with glioma. The chain combines TRBV5-1 with TRBJ1-4; 7 nucleotides agree with TRBD1. The CDR3 sequence is CASRTQGATNEKLFF. DNA of the CDR3: TGCGCCAGCAGGACGCAGGGGGCAACTAATGAAAAACTGTTTTTT.